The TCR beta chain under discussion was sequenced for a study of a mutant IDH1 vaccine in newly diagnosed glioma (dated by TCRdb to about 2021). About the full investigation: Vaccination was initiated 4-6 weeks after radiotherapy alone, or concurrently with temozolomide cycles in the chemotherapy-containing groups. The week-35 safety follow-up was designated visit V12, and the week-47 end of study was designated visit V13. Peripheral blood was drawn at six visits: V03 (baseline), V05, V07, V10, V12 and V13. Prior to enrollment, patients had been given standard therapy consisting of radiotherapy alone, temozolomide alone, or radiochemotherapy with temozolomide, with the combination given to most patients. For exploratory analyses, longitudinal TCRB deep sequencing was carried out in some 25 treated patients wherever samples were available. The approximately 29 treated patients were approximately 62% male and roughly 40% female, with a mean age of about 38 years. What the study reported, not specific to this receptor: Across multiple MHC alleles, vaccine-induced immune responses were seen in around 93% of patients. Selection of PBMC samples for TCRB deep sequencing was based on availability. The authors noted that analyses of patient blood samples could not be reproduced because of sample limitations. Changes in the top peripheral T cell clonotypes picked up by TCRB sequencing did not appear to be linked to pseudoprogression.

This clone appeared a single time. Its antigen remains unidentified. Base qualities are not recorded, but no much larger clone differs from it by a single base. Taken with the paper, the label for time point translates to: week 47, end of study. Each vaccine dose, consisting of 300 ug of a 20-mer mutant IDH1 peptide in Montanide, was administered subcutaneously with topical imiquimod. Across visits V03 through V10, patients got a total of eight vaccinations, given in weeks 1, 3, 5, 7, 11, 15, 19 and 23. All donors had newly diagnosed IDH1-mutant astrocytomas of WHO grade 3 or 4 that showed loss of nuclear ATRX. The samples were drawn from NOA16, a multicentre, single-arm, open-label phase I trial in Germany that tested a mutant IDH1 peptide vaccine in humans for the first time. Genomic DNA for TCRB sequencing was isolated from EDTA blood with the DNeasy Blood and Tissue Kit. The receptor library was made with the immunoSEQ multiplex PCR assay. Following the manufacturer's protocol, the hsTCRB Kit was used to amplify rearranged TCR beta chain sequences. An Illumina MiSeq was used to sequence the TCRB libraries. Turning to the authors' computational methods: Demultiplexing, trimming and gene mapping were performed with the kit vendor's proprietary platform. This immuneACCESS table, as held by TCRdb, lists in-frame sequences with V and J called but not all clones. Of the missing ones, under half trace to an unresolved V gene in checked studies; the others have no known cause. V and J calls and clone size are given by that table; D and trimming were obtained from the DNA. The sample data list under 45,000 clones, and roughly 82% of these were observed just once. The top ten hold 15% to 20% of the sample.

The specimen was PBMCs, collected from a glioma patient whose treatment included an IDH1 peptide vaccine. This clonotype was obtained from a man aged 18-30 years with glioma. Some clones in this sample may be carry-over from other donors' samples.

This receptor has the CDR3 CASSSDGGGGEKLFF. The nucleotides read TGTGCCAGCAGCTCCGATGGCGGGGGAGGTGAAAAACTGTTTTTT. This sequence uses TRBV5-6 and TRBJ1-4; TRBD1 is a possible D gene, resting on 5 matching bases. From its cysteine to its phenylalanine, the CDR3 spans 15 amino acids. Only the CDR3 part of the read is kept: 45 bases, read in frame from the first base. CDR1 and CDR2, per the germline V gene, are SGHDT and YYEEEE. V sheds 3 bases and J sheds 7 bases, leaving 16 bases between their ends.